The rows below give T cell receptor beta chains drawn from one sample of a study of shared clonotypes between healthy human individuals. The table came from immunoSEQ multiplex PCR; TCRdb's copy has only in-frame clones and leaves some out. This sample yields hundreds of thousands of clones, of which approximately 96% are seen a single time; 0.11% belongs to the top ten. Material: naive CD8+ T cells sorted from blood. These receptors all come from a woman aged 30 to 39 in good health. Each CDR3 is given with its conserved first and last residue. D genes are given only for firm matches. Part of the rows lack a size; the others show once, few, many or a class for expanded clones.

TRBJ2-3,TRBV6-5,NA,TRBD2,TGTGCCAGCAGAAGACTAGCGGGACCTTTTAATACGCAGTATTTT,CASRRLAGPFNTQYF
TRBJ2-1,TRBV11-2,NA,NA,TGTGCCAGCAGCTTCGGAAGGCTAGCCGATAGCTCCTACAATGAGCAGTTCTTC,CASSFGRLADSSYNEQFF
TRBJ2-2,TRBV5-5,NA,TRBD1,TGTGCCAGCAGCCCGAAGTACGACAGGGGTTACACCGGGGAGCTGTTTTTT,CASSPKYDRGYTGELFF
TRBJ2-5,TRBV15,once,NA,TGTGCCACCAGCAGATACAGCGGGGAGACCCAGTACTTC,CATSRYSGETQYF
TRBJ2-7,TRBV10-1,NA,NA,TGCGCCAGCCCGGTTTACGAGCAGTACTTC,CASPVYEQYF
TRBJ1-1,TRBV30,NA,NA,TGTGCCTGGAGTGTAGGGGGTGAAGCTTTCTTT,CAWSVGGEAFF
TRBJ2-1,TRBV27,NA,NA,TGTGCCAGCAGTTTTCGGGCCCCCACCTACAATGAGCAGTTCTTC,CASSFRAPTYNEQFF
TRBJ2-3,TRBV10-1,NA,NA,TGCGCCAGCAGTGAGACCAGCCTCACAGATACGCAGTATTTT,CASSETSLTDTQYF
TRBJ2-2,TRBV5-8,NA,NA,TGTGCCAGCAGCTTGGAGGCGGGACTGAACACCGGGGAGCTGTTTTTT,CASSLEAGLNTGELFF
TRBJ2-1,TRBV4-1,NA,TRBD2,TGCGCCAGCAGCCAAGGGCCTAGCGGGAATGACAATGAGCAGTTCTTC,CASSQGPSGNDNEQFF
TRBJ1-4,TRBV27,NA,NA,TGTGCCAGCAGTTCAATATATCGTCGGGGGGATAATGAAAAACTGTTTTTT,CASSSIYRRGDNEKLFF
TRBJ2-3,TRBV19,NA,NA,TGTGCCAGTAGTATAGATTGGTGGGGGGAAAGTAGCACAGATACGCAGTATTTT,CASSIDWWGESSTDTQYF
TRBJ2-1,TRBV11-2,NA,NA,TGTGCCAGCAGCTTAGTAGGCACCAATGAGCAGTTCTTC,CASSLVGTNEQFF
TRBJ2-5,TRBV5-6,NA,NA,TGTGCCAGCAGCTGGGGAGCGCCCCAAGAGACCCAGTACTTC,CASSWGAPQETQYF
TRBJ2-3,TRBV19,NA,NA,TGTGCCAGTAGTGCAACCTGGACAGCAGATACGCAGTATTTT,CASSATWTADTQYF
TRBJ2-3,TRBV19,NA,NA,TGTGCCAGTAGTATAGGGAACAGGGCTCCAGATACGCAGTATTTT,CASSIGNRAPDTQYF
TRBJ2-7,TRBV5-4,NA,TRBD2,TGTGCCAGCAGCTTGTCTAGCGGGAGTTACGAGCAGTACTTC,CASSLSSGSYEQYF
TRBJ2-1,TRBV27,NA,TRBD2,TGTGCCAGCAGCCATGGTAGCGGGAACTACAATGAGCAGTTCTTC,CASSHGSGNYNEQFF
TRBJ2-3,TRBV5-1,once,NA,TGCGCCAGCATGTTGGAGGGCGGGATTATGGATACGCAGTATTTT,CASMLEGGIMDTQYF
TRBJ2-3,TRBV30,NA,NA,TGTGCCTGGAGTGTAGTAGTAGCGACAGATACGCAGTATTTT,CAWSVVVATDTQYF
TRBJ2-5,TRBV19,NA,NA,TGTGCCAGTAGTATAACTAGTCTGTACCAAGAGACCCAGTACTTC,CASSITSLYQETQYF
TRBJ1-5,TRBV7-6,NA,NA,TGTGCCAGCACCCCGTTTCCGGGGGATCAGCCCCAGCATTTT,CASTPFPGDQPQHF
TRBJ2-5,TRBV30,NA,NA,TGTGCCTGGAGTTCACAGGGAGAGGAGACCCAGTACTTC,CAWSSQGEETQYF
TRBJ1-4,TRBV6-1,NA,NA,TGTGCCAGCAGTGAATACCGGACTGGTCTAAATGAAAAACTGTTTTTT,CASSEYRTGLNEKLFF
TRBJ2-5,TRBV19,NA,TRBD2,TGTGCCAGTAGTTGGGGGGGAGGGACCCAAGAGACCCAGTACTTC,CASSWGGGTQETQYF
TRBJ2-1,TRBV28,NA,NA,TGTGCCAGCAGTTGGGATGTAGGCTATGAGCAGTTCTTC,CASSWDVGYEQFF
TRBJ1-1,TRBV5-4,NA,NA,TGTGCCAGCAGCTTGCAGGACACTGAAGCTTTCTTT,CASSLQDTEAFF
TRBJ1-4,TRBV2,once,NA,TGTGCCAGCAGTGAAGGAGGGTGGACTAATGAAAAACTGTTTTTT,CASSEGGWTNEKLFF
TRBJ2-7,TRBV2,NA,NA,TGTGCCAGCAGTTCTACGACGGAGAGCTCCTACGAGCAGTACTTC,CASSSTTESSYEQYF
TRBJ2-7,TRBV27,NA,NA,TGTGCCAGCAGTTTCGGGCACCCTTCCTACGAGCAGTACTTC,CASSFGHPSYEQYF
TRBJ2-3,TRBV5-6,NA,NA,TGTGCCAGCAGCCATAATACCGTGGGAGATACGCAGTATTTT,CASSHNTVGDTQYF
TRBJ2-7,TRBV2,NA,NA,TGTGCCAGCAGTGAAGCCTTTCGGGGTCTAGGGACCCACGAGCAGTACTTC,CASSEAFRGLGTHEQYF
TRBJ2-1,TRBV29-1,NA,NA,TGCAGCGTTCCAGGGCGCAATGAGCAGTTCTTC,CSVPGRNEQFF
TRBJ2-7,TRBV28,NA,TRBD1,TGTGCCAGCAGTTTGTCGGTCCGCAGGGGGTGGAACGAGCAGTACTTC,CASSLSVRRGWNEQYF
TRBJ2-1,TRBV2,once,TRBD2,TGTGCCAGCAGTGAAGCGACCGGTAGCGGGGGGTTCAGTGAGCAGTTCTTC,CASSEATGSGGFSEQFF
TRBJ2-7,TRBV19,NA,NA,TGTGCCAGTAGTCCCGGAGGGACCTCCTACGAGCAGTACTTC,CASSPGGTSYEQYF
TRBJ1-3,TRBV13,NA,NA,TGTGCCAGCAGCTTAGTAGGGACCACAAGGGCGGTCCTCCACTCTAGAAACACCATATATTTT,CASSLVGTTRAVLHSRNTIYF
TRBJ2-3,TRBV2,NA,TRBD2,TGTGCCAGCAGTGCAGGGACTAGCGGCACAGATACGCAGTATTTT,CASSAGTSGTDTQYF
TRBJ2-1,TRBV27,NA,NA,TGTGCCAGCAGCCGGCTCAGCGGAAGGGTGAATGAGCAGTTCTTC,CASSRLSGRVNEQFF
TRBJ1-1,TRBV6-1,NA,NA,TGTGCCAGCACCCTGCTGCATCAGGGGACTGAAGCTTTCTTT,CASTLLHQGTEAFF
TRBJ1-2,TRBV27,NA,TRBD1,TGTGCCAGCAGTTCGAACCGGGACAGAAATGGCTACACCTTC,CASSSNRDRNGYTF
TRBJ2-2,TRBV2,NA,NA,TGTGCCAGCAGTGGGATAGCGGTTAACACCGGGGAGCTGTTTTTT,CASSGIAVNTGELFF